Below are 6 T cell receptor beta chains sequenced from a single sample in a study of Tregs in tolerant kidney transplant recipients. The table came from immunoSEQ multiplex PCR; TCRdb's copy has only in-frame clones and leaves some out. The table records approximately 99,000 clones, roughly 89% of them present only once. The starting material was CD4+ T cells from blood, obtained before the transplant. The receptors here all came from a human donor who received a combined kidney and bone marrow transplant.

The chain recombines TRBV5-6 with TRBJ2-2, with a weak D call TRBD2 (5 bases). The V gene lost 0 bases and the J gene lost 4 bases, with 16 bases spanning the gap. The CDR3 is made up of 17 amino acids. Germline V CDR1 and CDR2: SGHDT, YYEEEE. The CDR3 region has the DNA TGTGCCAGCAGCTTGGTTTATCAGGATCGGGGCACCGGGGAGCTGTTTTTT. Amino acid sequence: CASSLVYQDRGTGELFF.

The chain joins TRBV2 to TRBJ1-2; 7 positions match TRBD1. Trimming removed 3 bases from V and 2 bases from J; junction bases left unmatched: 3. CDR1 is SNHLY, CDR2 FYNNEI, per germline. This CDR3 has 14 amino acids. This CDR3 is CASSDLTGNYGYTF. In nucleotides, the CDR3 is TGTGCCAGCAGTGACCTGACAGGGAACTATGGCTACACCTTC.

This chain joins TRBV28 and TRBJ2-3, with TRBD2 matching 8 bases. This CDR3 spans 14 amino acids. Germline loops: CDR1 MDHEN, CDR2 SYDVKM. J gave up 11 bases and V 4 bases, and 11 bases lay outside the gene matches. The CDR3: CASSSSGSSFGQYF. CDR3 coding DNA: TGTGCCAGCAGTTCGAGCGGGAGTAGTTTTGGGCAGTATTTT. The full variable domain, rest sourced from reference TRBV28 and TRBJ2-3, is DVKVTQSSRYLVKRTGEKVFLECVQDMDHENMFWYRQDPGLGLRLIYFSYDVKMKEKGDIPEGYSVSREKKERFSLILESASTNQTSMYLCASSSSGSSFGQYFGPGTRLTVL.

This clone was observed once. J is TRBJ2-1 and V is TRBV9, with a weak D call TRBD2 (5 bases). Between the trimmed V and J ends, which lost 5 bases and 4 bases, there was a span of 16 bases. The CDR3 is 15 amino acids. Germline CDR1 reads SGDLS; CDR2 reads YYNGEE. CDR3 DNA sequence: TGTGCCAGCAGTGAAAGCGGAGACCTATACAATGAGCAGTTCTTC. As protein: CASSESGDLYNEQFF.

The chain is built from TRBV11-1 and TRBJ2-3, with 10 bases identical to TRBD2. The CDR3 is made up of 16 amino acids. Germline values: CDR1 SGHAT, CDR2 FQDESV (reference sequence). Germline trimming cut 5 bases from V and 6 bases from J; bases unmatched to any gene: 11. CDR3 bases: TGTGCCAGCAGCCCCAAACTAGCGGGGCCCCGGGATACGCAGTATTTT. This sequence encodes CASSPKLAGPRDTQYF.

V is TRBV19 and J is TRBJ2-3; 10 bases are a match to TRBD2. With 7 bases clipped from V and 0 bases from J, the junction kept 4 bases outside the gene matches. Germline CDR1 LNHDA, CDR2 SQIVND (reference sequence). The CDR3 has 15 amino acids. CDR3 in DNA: TGTGCCAGTATGAGGGGACTAGCGAGCACAGATACGCAGTATTTT. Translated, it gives CASMRGLASTDTQYF.